What follows is one T cell receptor beta chain and its context. The record originates from a study of regulatory T cells in long-lasting Graves disease. iRepertoire HTBI primers and Arm-PCR of CDR3 regions built TCR beta libraries. TCRdb ran MiXCR on the multiplex PCR reads and lists one entry per CDR3 protein. The sample holds 240,000 or so distinct CDR3 sequences; 20% to 25% are singletons and the top ten take over 11%. The length of the CDR3 is 16 residues. Trimming cost V 4 bases and J 7 bases; bases outside gene matches: 11. Germline V gene lookup returns CDR1 SGHKS and CDR2 YYEKEE (reference sequence). The time point: newly diagnosed GD, antithyroid drugs for less than 3 months. From RNA extracted from PBMCs, the TCR library was made.

The TCR comes from a female donor with Graves disease. The genes are TRBV5-5 and TRBJ1-6; 7 bases are shared with TRBD1. Here the sequenced sample was peripheral blood mononuclear cells (PBMCs), taken at new diagnosis, from a patient treated with antithyroid drugs. The CDR3: CASSPPGQVGNSPLHF. CDR3 bases: TGTGCCAGCAGCCCCCCCGGACAGGTTGGGAATTCACCCCTCCACTTT.